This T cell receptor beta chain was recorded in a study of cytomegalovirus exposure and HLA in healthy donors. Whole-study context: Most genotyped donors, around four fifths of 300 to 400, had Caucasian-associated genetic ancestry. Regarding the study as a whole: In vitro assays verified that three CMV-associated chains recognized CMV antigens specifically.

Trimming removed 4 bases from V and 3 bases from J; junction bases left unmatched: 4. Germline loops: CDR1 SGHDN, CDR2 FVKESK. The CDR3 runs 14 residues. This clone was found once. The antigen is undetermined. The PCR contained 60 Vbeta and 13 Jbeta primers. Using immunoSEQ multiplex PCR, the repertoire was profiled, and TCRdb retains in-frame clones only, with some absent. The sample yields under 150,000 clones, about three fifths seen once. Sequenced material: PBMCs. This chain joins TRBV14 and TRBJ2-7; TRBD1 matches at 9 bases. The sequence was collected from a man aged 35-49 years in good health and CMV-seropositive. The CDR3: CASSPWDRDYEQYF. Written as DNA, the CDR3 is TGTGCCAGCAGCCCTTGGGACAGGGACTACGAGCAGTACTTC.